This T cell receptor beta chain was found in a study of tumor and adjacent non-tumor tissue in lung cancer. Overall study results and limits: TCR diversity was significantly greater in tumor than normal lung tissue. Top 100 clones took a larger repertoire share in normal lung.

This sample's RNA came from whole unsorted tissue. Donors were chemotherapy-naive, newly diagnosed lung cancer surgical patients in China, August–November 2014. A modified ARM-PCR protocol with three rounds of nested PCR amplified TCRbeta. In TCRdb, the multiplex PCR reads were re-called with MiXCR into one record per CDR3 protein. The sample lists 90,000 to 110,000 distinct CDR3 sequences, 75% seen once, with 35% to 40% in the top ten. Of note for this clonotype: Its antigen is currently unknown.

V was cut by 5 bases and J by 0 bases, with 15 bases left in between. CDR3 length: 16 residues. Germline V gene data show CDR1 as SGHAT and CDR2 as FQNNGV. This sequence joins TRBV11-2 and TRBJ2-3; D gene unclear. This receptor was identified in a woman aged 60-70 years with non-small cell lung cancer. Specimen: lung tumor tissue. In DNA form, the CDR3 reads TGTGCCAGCAGCCCCAACAATGTAATTAGCACAGATACGCAGTATTTT. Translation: CASSPNNVISTDTQYF.